Below are 4 T cell receptor beta chains sequenced from a single sample in a study of blood T cell repertoires in COVID-19. Only in-frame clones appear in the TCRdb table, and some are missing; sequencing was by immunoSEQ multiplex PCR. The data contain over 200,000 clones, approximately 90% of them singletons. The material sequenced was PBMCs or T cells enriched from blood (not recorded which). These receptors were taken from a young man who had recovered from COVID-19.

The V call is TRBV5-6, the J call TRBJ2-3; tentative D call: TRBD1 (6 bases). Deletions cut 7 bases from V and 3 bases from J, with 21 bases between. From germline, CDR1 is SGHDT and CDR2 YYEEEE. The CDR3 length is 16 residues. The CDR3 DNA sequence: TGTGCCAGCCAAGCTAGAAGAACAGGGTATACAGATACGCAGTATTTT. It codes for CASQARRTGYTDTQYF.

J is TRBJ1-5 and V is TRBV7-8; D is unclear. Germline CDR1 is SGHVS and CDR2 is FQNEAQ. V was cut by 2 bases and J by 6 bases, with 32 bases left in between. The length of the CDR3 is 21 residues. The CDR3 region is CASSLFIDARGRDIGIQPQHF. CDR3 DNA: TGTGCCAGCAGCTTATTTATCGACGCCCGGGGAAGGGATATAGGGATTCAGCCCCAGCATTTT.

The chain recombines TRBV12-5 with TRBJ1-1, with a weak D call TRBD1 (6 bases). From germline, CDR1 is LGHNT and CDR2 FRNRAP. Between the trimmed V and J ends, which lost 5 bases and 1 base, there was a span of 14 bases. The CDR3 loop spans 15 amino acids. The CDR3 region is CASGHTGQKNTEAFF. As DNA, the CDR3 is TGTGCTAGTGGTCACACAGGACAGAAGAACACTGAAGCTTTCTTT.

The chain joins TRBV6-5 to TRBJ1-1, with 10 bases lining up with TRBD1. With 6 bases clipped from V and 6 bases from J, the junction kept 1 base outside the gene matches. CDR3 length: 12 amino acids. Germline loops: CDR1 MNHEY, CDR2 SVGAGI. CDR3 DNA sequence: TGTGCCAGCAGGGACAGGGGGGCTGAAGCTTTCTTT. It codes for CASRDRGAEAFF.